Each of the 17 T cell receptor beta chains below was sequenced from the same sample in a study of CD8 T cell repertoires and HIV-1 epitope variants. No antigen has been identified for these receptors. Here immunoSEQ multiplex PCR was the method, and the copy in TCRdb shows in-frame clones only, minus some. This table has roughly 5,200 clones, around two thirds appearing once. The material sequenced was cultured CD8+ T cells derived from PBMCs. These receptors all stem from a male donor with HIV.

The chain combines TRBV9 with TRBJ1-4, with D possibly TRBD1 on 5 matching bases. There are 15 residues in the CDR3. CDR1 SGDLS and CDR2 YYNGEE come from the germline V gene. V was trimmed by 3 bases and J by 0 bases, leaving 9 bases between them. The chain's CDR3 is CASSGPRATNEKLFF. For the CDR3, the DNA is TGTGCCAGCAGCGGCCCCAGGGCAACTAATGAAAAACTGTTTTTT. The full variable domain, its missing parts supplied by reference TRBV9 and TRBJ1-4, is DSGVTQTPKHLITATGQRVTLRCSPRSGDLSVYWYQQSLDQGLQFLIQYYNGEERAKGNILERFSAQQFPDLHSELNLSSLELGDSALYFCASSGPRATNEKLFFGSGTQLSVL.

The chain is built from TRBV7-3 and TRBJ2-1, with D tentatively TRBD1 (5 bases). CDR1 SGHTA and CDR2 FQGTGA come from the germline V gene. V lost 6 bases and J lost 0, with 12 bases in between. The CDR3 runs 15 residues. The CDR3 nucleotides are TGTGCCAGCAGTTGGAGACAGAGCTCCTACAATGAGCAGTTCTTC. Residues: CASSWRQSSYNEQFF.

The chain uses TRBV28 and TRBJ2-1, with 10 bases identical to TRBD1. CDR1 is MDHEN and CDR2 is SYDVKM in the germline V gene. The CDR3 has 14 amino acids. V lost 3 bases to trimming and J lost 8 bases; unmatched junction nucleotides: 4. This CDR3 reads CASSLGQGLDEQFF. In DNA form, the CDR3 reads TGTGCCAGCAGTTTGGGACAGGGGTTGGATGAGCAGTTCTTC.

V is TRBV19 and J is TRBJ2-7; 7 bases map to TRBD1. CDR1 is LNHDA, CDR2 SQIVND, per germline (reference sequence). J gave up 2 bases and V 4 bases, and 2 bases lay outside the gene matches. CDR3 length: 13 residues. CDR3 coding DNA: TGTGCCAGTAGTAGAGGGACAGCCTACGAGCAGTACTTC. This encodes CASSRGTAYEQYF.

The rearrangement links TRBV6-5 to TRBJ2-5; 9 nucleotides match TRBD2. Germline V gene lookup returns CDR1 MNHEY and CDR2 SVGAGI. Trimming cost V 1 base and J 3 bases; bases outside gene matches: 6. The CDR3 is 16 amino acids. CDR3 loop: CASSYFIAGVKETQYF. Here the CDR3 DNA reads TGTGCCAGCAGTTACTTTATAGCGGGAGTCAAAGAGACCCAGTACTTC.

This chain links TRBV5-8 with TRBJ2-2; no clear D. Per the germline V gene, CDR1 is SGHTS and CDR2 is YDEGEE. The germline V and J ends were trimmed by 6 bases and 2 bases, with 8 bases remaining between them. The CDR3 consists of 13 residues. The CDR3 loop reads CASNLLNTGELFF. As DNA, the CDR3 is TGTGCCAGCAATTTGCTAAACACCGGGGAGCTGTTTTTT.

The chain uses TRBV9 and TRBJ2-7; perhaps D is TRBD1 or TRBD2 (6 bases each). The CDR3 extends over 13 amino acids. Trimming removed 3 bases from V and 2 bases from J, with 9 bases in between. CDR1 and CDR2 from the germline V gene are SGDLS and YYNGEE. CDR3 amino acids: CASSGGDTYEQYF. In DNA form, the CDR3 reads TGTGCCAGCAGCGGGGGGGACACCTACGAGCAGTACTTC. Looking up the rest from reference TRBV9 and TRBJ2-7 gives the full variable domain: DSGVTQTPKHLITATGQRVTLRCSPRSGDLSVYWYQQSLDQGLQFLIQYYNGEERAKGNILERFSAQQFPDLHSELNLSSLELGDSALYFCASSGGDTYEQYFGPGTRLTVT.

This rearrangement joins TRBV7-2 to TRBJ2-7, with a tentative D call TRBD1 (6 bases). V lost 1 base, J lost 1 base, and 11 bases lay in between. The CDR3 consists of 15 residues. Germline CDR1 is SGHTA and CDR2 is FQGNSA. CDR3 DNA sequence: TGTGCCAGCAGCTTAGAGGGGGACCCTTCCTACGAGCAGTACTTC. Amino acids: CASSLEGDPSYEQYF.

CDR3 sequence: CASSAIPGGRSTDTQYF. In nucleotides, the CDR3 is TGTGCCAGCAGCGCGATCCCGGGGGGCCGGAGCACAGATACGCAGTATTTT. This sequence joins TRBV9 and TRBJ2-3; possible D gene TRBD2, 7 bases. The CDR3 extends over 17 amino acids. Germline CDR1 reads SGDLS; CDR2 reads YYNGEE. V lost 3 bases and J lost 0, with 17 bases in between.

The chain joins TRBV6-5 to TRBJ2-1; 8 positions agree with TRBD2. CDR1 is MNHEY, CDR2 SVGAGI, per germline. The CDR3 length is 15 residues. Losses at the gene ends were 4 bases for V and 5 bases for J; bases not matched to a gene: 7. This chain's CDR3 is CASSLAGSFNNEQFF. The DNA of the CDR3 is TGTGCCAGCAGTTTAGCGGGAAGTTTCAACAATGAGCAGTTCTTC.

The chain uses TRBV5-4 and TRBJ2-1; D assignment may be TRBD1 or TRBD2 (5 bases each). The CDR3 is made up of 16 amino acids. V was shortened by 1 base and J by 5 bases, with 16 bases between the two germline ends. From germline, CDR1 is SGHNT and CDR2 YYREEE (reference sequence). The CDR3 nucleotides read TGTGCCAGCAGCTTGATCTCGAGGGACCCTAACAATGAGCAGTTCTTC. Translated, it gives CASSLISRDPNNEQFF.

The gene calls are TRBV2 and TRBJ2-5; possible D gene TRBD2, 6 bases. V was clipped by 7 bases and J by 5 bases, with 20 bases between them. The V gene's germline CDR1 is SNHLY and CDR2 FYNNEI. The CDR3 is 15 residues long. This chain's CDR3 is CASTPTGGVGETQYF. CDR3 sequence (DNA): TGTGCCAGCACGCCGACTGGAGGGGTCGGCGAGACCCAGTACTTC.

This chain uses TRBV5-6 with TRBJ2-7; a weak D match, TRBD1 (6 bases). CDR1 and CDR2 from the germline V gene are SGHDT and YYEEEE. V was clipped by 4 bases and J by 1 base, with 12 bases between them. The CDR3 has 14 residues. The CDR3 nucleotides are TGTGCCAGCAGCAGAGAAGGGGGATCCTACGAGCAGTACTTC. The encoded protein is CASSREGGSYEQYF.

J is TRBJ1-5 and V is TRBV5-6; 7 nucleotides align to TRBD1. Germline CDR1 is SGHDT and CDR2 is YYEEEE. CDR3 size: 15 residues. V lost 3 bases, J lost 3 bases, and 6 bases stayed unmatched. The CDR3 bases are TGTGCCAGCAGCTCGGGGGGACAGCTCAATCAGCCCCAGCATTTT. Amino acid sequence: CASSSGGQLNQPQHF.

This clone was found once. This sequence joins TRBV5-6 and TRBJ1-3, with a possible D match to TRBD1 (5 bases). CDR1 and CDR2 (germline): SGHDT, YYEEEE. The CDR3 spans 17 residues. Trimming took 1 base from V and 4 from J, leaving 18 bases between them. CDR3 bases: TGTGCCAGCAGCTTGAATCAACAGGCCTTTGGAGGAAACACCATATATTTT. Protein sequence: CASSLNQQAFGGNTIYF.

V is TRBV5-5 and J is TRBJ2-1; D gene unclear. CDR1 SGHKS and CDR2 YYEKEE come from the germline V gene (reference sequence). The V and J ends lost 5 bases and 6 bases respectively, with 12 bases between them. The CDR3 is 13 residues long. The chain's CDR3 is CASSPPNGNEQFF. CDR3 DNA: TGTGCCAGCAGTCCCCCGAACGGCAATGAGCAGTTCTTC.

The gene calls are TRBV5-4 and TRBJ2-3; D perhaps matches TRBD2 (6 bases). Per the germline V gene, CDR1 is SGHNT and CDR2 is YYREEE (reference sequence). The CDR3 is made up of 14 amino acids. V lost 1 base to trimming and J lost 4 bases, with 10 bases between them. CDR3 nucleotide sequence: TGTGCCAGCAGCTTGAGCGGGTGGGCAGATACGCAGTATTTT. Amino acids: CASSLSGWADTQYF.